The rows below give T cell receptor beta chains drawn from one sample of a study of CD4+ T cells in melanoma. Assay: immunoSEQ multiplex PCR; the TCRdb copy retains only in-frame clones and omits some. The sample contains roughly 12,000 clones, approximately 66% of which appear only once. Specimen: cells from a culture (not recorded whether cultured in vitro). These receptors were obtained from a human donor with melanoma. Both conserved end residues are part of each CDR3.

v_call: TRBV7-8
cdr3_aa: CASSLRTPTGEQYF

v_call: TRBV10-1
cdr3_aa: CASSEGSGLLRSDTQYF

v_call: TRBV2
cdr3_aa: CASRAGDTHNSPLHF

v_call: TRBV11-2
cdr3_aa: CASSSRSGPPETEAFF

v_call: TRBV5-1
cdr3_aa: CASSLNSYNEQFF

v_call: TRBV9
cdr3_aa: CASSAPRTEAFF

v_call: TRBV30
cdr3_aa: CAWSASGPINEQFF

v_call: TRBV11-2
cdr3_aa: CASSLSGGNTIYF

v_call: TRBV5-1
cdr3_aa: CASSLALTGIQETQYF

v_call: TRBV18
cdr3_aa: CASSSDRSSGNTIYF